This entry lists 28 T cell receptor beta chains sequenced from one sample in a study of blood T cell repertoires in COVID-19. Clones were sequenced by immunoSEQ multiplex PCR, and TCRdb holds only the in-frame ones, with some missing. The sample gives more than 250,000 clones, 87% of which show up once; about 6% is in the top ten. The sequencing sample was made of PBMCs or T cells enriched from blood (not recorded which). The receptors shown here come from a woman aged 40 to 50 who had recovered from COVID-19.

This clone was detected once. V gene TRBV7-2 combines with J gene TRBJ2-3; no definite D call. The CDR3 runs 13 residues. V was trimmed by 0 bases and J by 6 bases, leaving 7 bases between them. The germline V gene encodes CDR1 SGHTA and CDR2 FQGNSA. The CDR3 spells CASSLALVDTQYF. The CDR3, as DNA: TGTGCCAGCAGCTTAGCTCTAGTTGATACGCAGTATTTT. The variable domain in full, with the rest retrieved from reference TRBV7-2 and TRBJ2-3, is GAGVSQSPSNKVTEKGKDVELRCDPISGHTALYWYRQSLGQGLEFLIYFQGNSAPDKSGLPSDRFSAERTGGSVSTLTIQRTQQEDSAVYLCASSLALVDTQYFGPGTRLTVL.

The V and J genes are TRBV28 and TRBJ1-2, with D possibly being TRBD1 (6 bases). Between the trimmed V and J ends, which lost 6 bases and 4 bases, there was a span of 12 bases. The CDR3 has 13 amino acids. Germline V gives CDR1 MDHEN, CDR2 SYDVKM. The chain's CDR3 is CASRSPQGYGYTF. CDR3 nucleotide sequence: TGTGCCAGCAGGTCCCCACAGGGCTATGGCTACACCTTC.

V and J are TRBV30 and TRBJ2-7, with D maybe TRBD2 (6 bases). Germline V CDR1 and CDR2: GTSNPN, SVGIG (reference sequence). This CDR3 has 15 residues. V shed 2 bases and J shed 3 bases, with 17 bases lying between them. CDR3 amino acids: CAWSPTGGKLYEQYF. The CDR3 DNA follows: TGTGCCTGGAGTCCAACTGGAGGGAAGCTCTACGAGCAGTACTTC. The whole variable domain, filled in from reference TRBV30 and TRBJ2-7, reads SQTIHQWPATLVQPVGSPLSLECTVEGTSNPNLYWYRQAAGRGLQLLFYSVGIGQISSEVPQNLSASRPQDRQFILSSKKLLLSDSGFYLCAWSPTGGKLYEQYFGPGTRLTVT.

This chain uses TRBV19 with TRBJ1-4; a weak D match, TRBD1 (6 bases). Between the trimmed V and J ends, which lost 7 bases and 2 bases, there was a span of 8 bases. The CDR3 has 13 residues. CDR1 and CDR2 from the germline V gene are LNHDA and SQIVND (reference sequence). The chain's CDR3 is CASKQGTNEKLFF. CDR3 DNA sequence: TGTGCCAGTAAGCAGGGGACTAATGAAAAACTGTTTTTT.

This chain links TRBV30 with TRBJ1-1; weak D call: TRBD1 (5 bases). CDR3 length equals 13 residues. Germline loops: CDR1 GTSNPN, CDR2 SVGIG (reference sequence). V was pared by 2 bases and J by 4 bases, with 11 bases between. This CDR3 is CAWSPTDITEAFF. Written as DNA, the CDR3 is TGTGCCTGGAGTCCGACGGACATCACTGAAGCTTTCTTT.

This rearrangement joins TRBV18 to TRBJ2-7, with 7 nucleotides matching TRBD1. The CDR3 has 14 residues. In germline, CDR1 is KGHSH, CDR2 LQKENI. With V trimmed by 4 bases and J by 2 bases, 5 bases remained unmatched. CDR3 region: CASSRSDRAYEQYF. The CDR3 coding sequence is TGTGCCAGCTCACGATCAGACAGGGCCTACGAGCAGTACTTC. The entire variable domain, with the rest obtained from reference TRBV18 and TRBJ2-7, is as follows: NAGVMQNPRHLVRRRGQEARLRCSPMKGHSHVYWYRQLPEEGLKFMVYLQKENIIDESGMPKERFSAEFPKEGPSILRIQQVVRGDSAAYFCASSRSDRAYEQYFGPGTRLTVT.

CDR3 sequence (DNA): TGTGCCAGCAGCTTTTCCACATCTCTAGCGGGAGGGATCACAGATACGCAGTATTTT. Translated, it gives CASSFSTSLAGGITDTQYF. The chain employs TRBV5-5 and TRBJ2-3; 12 bases line up with TRBD2. The CDR3 has 19 residues. CDR1 and CDR2 (germline): SGHKS, YYEKEE (reference sequence). V was pared by 2 bases and J by 2 bases, with 12 bases of the junction left unmatched.

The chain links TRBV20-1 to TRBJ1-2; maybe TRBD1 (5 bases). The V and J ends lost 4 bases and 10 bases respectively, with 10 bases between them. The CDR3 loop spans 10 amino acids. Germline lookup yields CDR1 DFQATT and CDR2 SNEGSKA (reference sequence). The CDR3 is CSATRQNYTF. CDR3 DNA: TGCAGTGCTACCCGACAGAACTACACCTTC.

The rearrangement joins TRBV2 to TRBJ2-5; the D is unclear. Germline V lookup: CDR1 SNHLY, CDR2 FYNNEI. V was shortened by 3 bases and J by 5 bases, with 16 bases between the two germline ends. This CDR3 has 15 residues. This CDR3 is CASSDQLPPAETQYF. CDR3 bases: TGTGCCAGCAGTGACCAACTACCCCCAGCGGAGACCCAGTACTTC. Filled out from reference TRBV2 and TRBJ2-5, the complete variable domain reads EPEVTQTPSHQVTQMGQEVILRCVPISNHLYFYWYRQILGQKVEFLVSFYNNEISEKSEIFDDQFSVERPDGSNFTLKIRSTKLEDSAMYFCASSDQLPPAETQYFGPGTRLLVL.

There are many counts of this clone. The CDR3 here is CASSLRRSGNPYEQYF. The CDR3 DNA is TGTGCCAGCTCACTCCGGCGTAGCGGGAACCCCTACGAGCAGTACTTC. The chain employs TRBV18 and TRBJ2-7; TRBD2 matches 8 bases. The CDR3 is 16 residues long. The V gene end was trimmed by 4 bases and the J gene end by 2 bases; junction bases not matched to a gene: 10. The germline gives CDR1 KGHSH, CDR2 LQKENI.

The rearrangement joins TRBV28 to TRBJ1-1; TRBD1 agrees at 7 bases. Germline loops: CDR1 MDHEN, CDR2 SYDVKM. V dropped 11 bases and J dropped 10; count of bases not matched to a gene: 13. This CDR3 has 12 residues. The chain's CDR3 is CAAWGQRDRAFF. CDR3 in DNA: TGTGCCGCCTGGGGACAGCGAGATAGAGCTTTCTTT.

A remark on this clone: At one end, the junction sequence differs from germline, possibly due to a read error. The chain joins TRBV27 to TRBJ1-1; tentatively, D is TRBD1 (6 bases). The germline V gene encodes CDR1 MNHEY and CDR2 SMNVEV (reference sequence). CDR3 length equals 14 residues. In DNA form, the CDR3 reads TGTGCCAGCAGTTTATCTACAGGGAACGCTGAAGCTTTCTTT. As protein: CASSLSTGNAEAFF.

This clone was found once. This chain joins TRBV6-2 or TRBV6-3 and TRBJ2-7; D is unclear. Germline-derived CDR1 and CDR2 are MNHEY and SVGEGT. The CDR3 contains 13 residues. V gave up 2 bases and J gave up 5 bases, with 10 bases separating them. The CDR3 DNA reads TGTGCCAGCAGTTACGTGTCGTTTGACGAGCAGTACTTC. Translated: CASSYVSFDEQYF.

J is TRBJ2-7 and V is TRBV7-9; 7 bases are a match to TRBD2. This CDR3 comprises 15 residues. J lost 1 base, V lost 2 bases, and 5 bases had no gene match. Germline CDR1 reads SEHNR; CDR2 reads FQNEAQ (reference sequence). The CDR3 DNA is TGTGCCAGCAGCTTAAAAGGGGAGGGATCCTACGAGCAGTACTTC. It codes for CASSLKGEGSYEQYF.

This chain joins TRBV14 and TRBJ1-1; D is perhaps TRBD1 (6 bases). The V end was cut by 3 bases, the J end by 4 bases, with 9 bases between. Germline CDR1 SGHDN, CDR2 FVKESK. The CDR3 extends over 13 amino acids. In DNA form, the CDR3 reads TGTGCCAGCAGCCATTACAGGGCCACTGAAGCTTTCTTT. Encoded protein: CASSHYRATEAFF.

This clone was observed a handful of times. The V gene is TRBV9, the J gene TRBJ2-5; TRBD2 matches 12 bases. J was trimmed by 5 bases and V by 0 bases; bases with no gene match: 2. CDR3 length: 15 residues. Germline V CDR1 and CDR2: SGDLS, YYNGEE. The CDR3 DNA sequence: TGTGCCAGCAGCGTAGGGACTAGCGGGACTGAGACCCAGTACTTC. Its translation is CASSVGTSGTETQYF.

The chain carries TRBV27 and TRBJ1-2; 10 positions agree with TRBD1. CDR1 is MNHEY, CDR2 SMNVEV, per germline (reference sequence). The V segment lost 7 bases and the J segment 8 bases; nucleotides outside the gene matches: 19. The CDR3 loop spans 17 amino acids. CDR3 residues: CASKRGDRGNLAGGYTF. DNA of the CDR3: TGTGCCAGCAAACGGGGGGACAGGGGCAACTTAGCAGGAGGCTACACCTTC.

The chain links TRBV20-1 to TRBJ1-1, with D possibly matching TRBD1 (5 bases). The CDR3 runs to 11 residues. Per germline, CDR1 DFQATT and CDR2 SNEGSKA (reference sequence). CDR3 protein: CRGDSNTEAFF. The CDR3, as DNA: TGCAGGGGGGACTCTAACACTGAAGCTTTCTTT.

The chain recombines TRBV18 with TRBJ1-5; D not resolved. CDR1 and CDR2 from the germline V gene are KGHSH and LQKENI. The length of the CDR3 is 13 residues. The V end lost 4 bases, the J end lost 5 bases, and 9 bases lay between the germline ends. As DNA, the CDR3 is TGTGCCAGCTCACTCTGGGCCGATCAGCCCCAGCATTTT. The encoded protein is CASSLWADQPQHF. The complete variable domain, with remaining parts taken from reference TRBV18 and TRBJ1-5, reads NAGVMQNPRHLVRRRGQEARLRCSPMKGHSHVYWYRQLPEEGLKFMVYLQKENIIDESGMPKERFSAEFPKEGPSILRIQQVVRGDSAAYFCASSLWADQPQHFGDGTRLSIL.

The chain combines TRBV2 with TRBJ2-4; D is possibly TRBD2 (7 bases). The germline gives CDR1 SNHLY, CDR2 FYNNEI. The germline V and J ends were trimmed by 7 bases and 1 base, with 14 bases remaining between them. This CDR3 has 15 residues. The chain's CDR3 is CASTGRGNAKNIQYF. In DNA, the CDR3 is TGTGCCAGCACTGGGAGGGGGAATGCCAAAAACATTCAGTACTTC.

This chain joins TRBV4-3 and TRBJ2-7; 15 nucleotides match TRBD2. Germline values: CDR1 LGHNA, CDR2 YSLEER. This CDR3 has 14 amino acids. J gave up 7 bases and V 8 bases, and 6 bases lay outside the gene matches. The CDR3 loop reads CASGLAGGPKEQYF. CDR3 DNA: TGCGCCAGCGGACTAGCGGGAGGGCCGAAAGAGCAGTACTTC.

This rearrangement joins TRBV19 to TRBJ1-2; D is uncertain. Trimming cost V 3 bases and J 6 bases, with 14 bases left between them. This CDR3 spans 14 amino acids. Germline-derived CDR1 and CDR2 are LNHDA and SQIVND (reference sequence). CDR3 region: CASSITTYPDGYTF. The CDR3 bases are TGTGCCAGTAGTATCACCACCTACCCGGATGGCTACACCTTC.

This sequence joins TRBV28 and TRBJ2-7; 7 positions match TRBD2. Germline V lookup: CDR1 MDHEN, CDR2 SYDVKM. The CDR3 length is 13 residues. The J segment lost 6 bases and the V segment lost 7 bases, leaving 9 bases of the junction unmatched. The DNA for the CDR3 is TGTGCCAGCACCCCGGGGGGAGTAGGCGAGCAGTACTTC. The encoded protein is CASTPGGVGEQYF.

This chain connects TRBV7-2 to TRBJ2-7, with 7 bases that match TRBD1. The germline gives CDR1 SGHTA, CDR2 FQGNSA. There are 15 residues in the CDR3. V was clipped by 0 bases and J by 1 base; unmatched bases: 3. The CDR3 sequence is CASSLAGTESYEQYF. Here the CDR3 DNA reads TGTGCCAGCAGCTTAGCAGGGACAGAATCCTACGAGCAGTACTTC.

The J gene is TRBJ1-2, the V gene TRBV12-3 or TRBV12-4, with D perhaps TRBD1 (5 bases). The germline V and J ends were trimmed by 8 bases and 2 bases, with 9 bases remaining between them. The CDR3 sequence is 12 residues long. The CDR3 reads CASAYRNYGYTF. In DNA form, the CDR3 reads TGTGCCAGCGCTTACAGGAACTATGGCTACACCTTC.

CDR3 sequence (DNA): TGTGCCAGCAGCCTGGGACTAGCGGTTTACAATGAGCAGTTCTTC. Amino acids: CASSLGLAVYNEQFF. The chain uses TRBV9 and TRBJ2-1; 11 bases are shared with TRBD2. This CDR3 region has 15 residues. Looked up from germline, CDR1 is SGDLS and CDR2 is YYNGEE. V gave up 4 bases and J gave up 4 bases; unmatched junction bases: 4.

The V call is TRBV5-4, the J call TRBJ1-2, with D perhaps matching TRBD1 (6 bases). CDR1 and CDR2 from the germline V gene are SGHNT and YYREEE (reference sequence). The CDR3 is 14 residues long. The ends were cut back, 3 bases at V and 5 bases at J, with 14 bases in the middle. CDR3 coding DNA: TGTGCCAGCAGCTCCGGGACACCGAATTATGGCTACACCTTC. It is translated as CASSSGTPNYGYTF.

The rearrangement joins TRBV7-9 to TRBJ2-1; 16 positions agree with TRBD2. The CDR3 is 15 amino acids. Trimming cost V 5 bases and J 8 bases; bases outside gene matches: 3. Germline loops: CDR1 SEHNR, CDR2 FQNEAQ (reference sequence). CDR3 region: CASSLGTSGRDEQFF. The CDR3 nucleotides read TGTGCCAGCAGCCTGGGGACTAGCGGGAGGGATGAGCAGTTCTTC.